The next 11 T cell receptor beta chains were all read from a single sample in a study of shared clonotypes between healthy human individuals. Sequencing used immunoSEQ multiplex PCR; TCRdb keeps in-frame clones, though not all of them. This table holds some 2.1 million clones, 95% found once. The specimen was naive CD4+ T cells sorted from blood. Subset reported: CD45RA+ positively selected. The receptors shown here come from a young man in good health.

The rearrangement uses TRBV7-6 and TRBJ1-1; TRBD1 matches 7 bases. In germline, CDR1 is SGHVS, CDR2 FNYEAQ. With 3 bases clipped from V and 7 bases from J, the junction kept 2 bases outside the gene matches. The CDR3 is 12 residues long. The CDR3 reads CASSLTGLEAFF. The CDR3, as DNA: TGTGCCAGCAGCTTGACAGGGCTTGAAGCTTTCTTT.

The chain recombines TRBV5-1 with TRBJ2-2; 9 bases align to TRBD2. The J segment lost 4 bases and the V segment lost 7 bases, leaving 5 bases of the junction unmatched. The CDR3 spans 14 residues. Germline CDR1 reads SGHRS; CDR2 reads YFSETQ. The CDR3 protein is CASAGTSPTGELFF. In DNA form, the CDR3 reads TGCGCCAGCGCCGGGACTAGCCCCACCGGGGAGCTGTTTTTT. The full variable domain, its missing parts supplied by reference TRBV5-1 and TRBJ2-2, is KAGVTQTPRYLIKTRGQQVTLSCSPISGHRSVSWYQQTPGQGLQFLFEYFSETQRNKGNFPGRFSGRQFSNSRSEMNVSTLELGDSALYLCASAGTSPTGELFFGEGSRLTVL.

The chain joins TRBV5-1 to TRBJ2-3, with D perhaps matching TRBD1 (5 bases). Deletions cut 0 bases from V and 0 bases from J, with 11 bases between. This CDR3 comprises 16 residues. CDR1 and CDR2 (germline): SGHRS, YFSETQ. The CDR3 loop is CASSLEGRVSTDTQYF. The DNA of the CDR3 is TGCGCCAGCAGCTTGGAAGGCAGGGTCAGCACAGATACGCAGTATTTT. Variable domain in full (rest from reference TRBV5-1 and TRBJ2-3): KAGVTQTPRYLIKTRGQQVTLSCSPISGHRSVSWYQQTPGQGLQFLFEYFSETQRNKGNFPGRFSGRQFSNSRSEMNVSTLELGDSALYLCASSLEGRVSTDTQYFGPGTRLTVL.

The V call is TRBV4-3, the J call TRBJ2-5; 16 positions match TRBD2. The junction had 5 bases not matched to a gene; V was cut back by 3 bases and J by 7 bases. Germline V gene lookup returns CDR1 LGHNA and CDR2 YSLEER. The CDR3 has 16 amino acids. The CDR3 protein is CASSQGLAGGPRTQYF. The CDR3 DNA sequence: TGCGCCAGCAGCCAGGGACTAGCGGGAGGGCCTAGGACCCAGTACTTC.

The V and J genes are TRBV7-5 and TRBJ2-7; the table assigns TRBD1, which was not confirmed against the DNA. TRBV7-5 is classified as a pseudogene. This CDR3 contains 15 residues. Written as DNA, the CDR3 is TGTGCCAGAACCCCTCGAGAGCAGGGCCCCTACGAGCAGTACTTC. Encoded protein: CARTPREQGPYEQYF.

This clone has just one count. The V call is TRBV10-3, the J call TRBJ1-6; no reliable D call. The V and J ends lost 8 bases and 4 bases respectively, with 6 bases between them. CDR1 is ENHRY and CDR2 is SYGVKD in the germline V gene. The CDR3 covers 12 residues. CDR3 bases: TGTGCCATCTCTGGGTATAATTCACCCCTCCACTTT. Its protein product is CAISGYNSPLHF.

This clone was seen once. The CDR3 nucleotides read TGTGCCAGCAGCTTCTACAGGGTGGTTGCCTACGAGCAGTACTTC. It translates to CASSFYRVVAYEQYF. The J gene is TRBJ2-7, the V gene TRBV5-6, with D possibly matching TRBD1 (6 bases). This CDR3 is 15 amino acids long. V lost 2 bases and J lost 2, with 14 bases in between. Germline V gene lookup returns CDR1 SGHDT and CDR2 YYEEEE.

The chain is built from TRBV7-2 and TRBJ1-1, with D unclear. CDR3 length equals 14 residues. Trimming removed 5 bases at V and 0 bases at J, with 10 bases between. The germline V gene encodes CDR1 SGHTA and CDR2 FQGNSA. The CDR3 DNA follows: TGTGCCAGCAGCCTTTCTACAGTGAACACTGAAGCTTTCTTT. Translation: CASSLSTVNTEAFF.

The CDR3 reads CASSRTAAEPQHF. The CDR3 DNA reads as TGTGCCAGCAGTCGGACAGCCGCAGAGCCCCAGCATTTT. This chain links TRBV28 with TRBJ1-5; a weak D match, TRBD1 (6 bases). Trimming pared 5 bases from V and 8 bases from J, leaving 13 bases between. CDR1 is MDHEN, CDR2 SYDVKM, per germline. This CDR3 region has 13 residues.

The rearrangement uses TRBV30 and TRBJ2-7; D call uncertain. V lost 0 bases, J lost 6 bases, and 18 bases lay in between. The length of the CDR3 is 15 residues. Per germline, CDR1 GTSNPN and CDR2 SVGIG (reference sequence). For the CDR3, the DNA is TGTGCCTGGAGTGTAAGGTCAGTCCCTCGCGGCGAGCAGTACTTC. This translates into CAWSVRSVPRGEQYF.

The V gene is TRBV5-1, the J gene TRBJ2-2, with a tentative D call TRBD1 (5 bases). Germline assignment: CDR1 SGHRS and CDR2 YFSETQ. The V and J ends lost 5 bases and 4 bases respectively, with 15 bases between them. This CDR3 is 15 amino acids long. CDR3 nucleotides: TGCGCCAGCAGAATTATACCAGGGATCACCGGGGAGCTGTTTTTT. Protein sequence: CASRIIPGITGELFF.